One sample yielded the 13 T cell receptor beta chains listed below, sequenced in a study of T cell responses to AZD1222 COVID-19 vaccine. The assay was immunoSEQ multiplex PCR, and TCRdb's table has in-frame clones only and misses some. There are 95,000 to 150,000 clones in the sample; approximately 92% occur only once, and under 9% lies in the top ten. This specimen consisted of peripheral blood, obtained 28 days after the second AZD1222 dose. The receptor set was obtained from an adult who received the AZD1222 COVID-19 vaccine.

V gene TRBV6-4 combines with J gene TRBJ2-6; a weak D match, TRBD1 (5 bases). The ends were cut back, 4 bases at V and 0 bases at J, with 7 bases in the middle. The CDR3 sequence is 15 residues long. Germline V gene lookup returns CDR1 MRHNA and CDR2 SNTAGT. The CDR3 bases are TGTGCCAGCAGTGTAGACAGCTCTGGGGCCAACGTCCTGACTTTC. Encoded protein: CASSVDSSGANVLTF.

This clone was picked up one time. V and J are TRBV29-1 and TRBJ1-1; a possible D gene is TRBD1 (6 bases). Germline lookup yields CDR1 SQVTM and CDR2 ANQGSEA. With 5 bases removed from V and 10 bases from J, the gap between germline ends came to 17 bases. The CDR3 contains 12 residues. The CDR3 coding sequence is TGCAGCGTTCCAGGGGTCATAGGGGGAGCTTTCTTT. Amino acid sequence: CSVPGVIGGAFF.

The rearrangement uses TRBV7-6 and TRBJ1-3, with D tentatively TRBD1 (5 bases). The germline CDR1 and CDR2 sequences are SGHVS and FNYEAQ. Trimming stripped 2 bases from V and 0 bases from J, with 11 bases between. This CDR3 region has 16 residues. CDR3 sequence reads: CASSLTTALSGNTIYF. The CDR3 DNA reads as TGTGCCAGCAGCTTAACGACAGCTCTCTCTGGAAACACCATATATTTT.

The chain has TRBV28 and TRBJ1-5, with D hard to call. This CDR3 comprises 15 residues. CDR1 is MDHEN, CDR2 SYDVKM, per germline. V was clipped by 5 bases and J by 2 bases, with 13 bases between them. For the CDR3, the DNA is TGTGCCAGCAGTAGTCTGGGGAGGGGCAATCAGCCCCAGCATTTT. Translation: CASSSLGRGNQPQHF.

V gene TRBV5-1 combines with J gene TRBJ1-6, with 9 positions matching TRBD1. This CDR3 has 16 amino acids. Germline values: CDR1 SGHRS, CDR2 YFSETQ. V lost 0 bases and J lost 7; bases outside the gene matches: 5. The CDR3 sequence is CASSLAGQGRNSPLHF. As DNA, the CDR3 is TGCGCCAGCAGCTTGGCCGGACAGGGGCGGAATTCACCCCTCCACTTT.

The rearrangement uses TRBV28 and TRBJ2-2, with D perhaps TRBD1 (6 bases). V shed 6 bases and J shed 7 bases, with 15 bases lying between them. Per the germline V gene, CDR1 is MDHEN and CDR2 is SYDVKM. This CDR3 contains 14 residues. The CDR3 reads CASRAAGASGELFF. CDR3 DNA: TGTGCCAGCAGAGCAGCAGGGGCGAGCGGGGAGCTGTTTTTT.

The chain joins TRBV24-1 to TRBJ2-1, with D tentatively TRBD1 or TRBD2 (5 bases each). The CDR3 runs 14 residues. V gave up 5 bases and J gave up 4 bases, with 11 bases separating them. Germline V gene lookup returns CDR1 KGHDR and CDR2 SFDVKD. CDR3: CATSAGTIYNEQFF. CDR3 coding DNA: TGTGCCACCAGTGCCGGGACCATTTACAATGAGCAGTTCTTC.

The chain uses TRBV27 and TRBJ2-7; D might be TRBD1 or TRBD2, each matching 7 bases. This CDR3 is built from 15 residues. The germline V and J ends were trimmed by 1 base and 2 bases, with 12 bases remaining between them. Looked up from germline, CDR1 is MNHEY and CDR2 is SMNVEV (reference sequence). Written as DNA, the CDR3 is TGTGCCAGCAGTTTATTCAGGGGGGGCCCCTACGAGCAGTACTTC. Translated, it gives CASSLFRGGPYEQYF.

This chain connects TRBV28 to TRBJ1-4; 10 positions match TRBD1. CDR3 length: 16 residues. The junction had 7 bases not matched to a gene; V was cut back by 6 bases and J by 3 bases. The V gene's germline CDR1 is MDHEN and CDR2 SYDVKM. The CDR3 DNA follows: TGTGCCAGCAGCGAGACAGGGGGCTCATCTAATGAAAAACTGTTTTTT. Translation: CASSETGGSSNEKLFF.

The chain carries TRBV7-2 and TRBJ2-3; 10 bases fit TRBD2. This CDR3 region has 16 residues. Germline V gene sequence: CDR1 SGHTA, CDR2 FQGNSA. J lost 1 base, V lost 7 bases, and 8 bases had no gene match. Written as DNA, the CDR3 is TGTGCCAGCAAGGGGGATAGCGGGGGGCGCACAGATACGCAGTATTTT. It encodes CASKGDSGGRTDTQYF.

The chain joins TRBV18 to TRBJ1-1; a weak D match, TRBD1 (5 bases). The CDR3 has 13 amino acids. CDR1 KGHSH and CDR2 LQKENI come from the germline V gene. V was clipped by 3 bases and J by 5 bases, with 10 bases between them. The CDR3 DNA reads as TGTGCCAGCTCACCGACGGGGCAAACTGAAGCTTTCTTT. Translated: CASSPTGQTEAFF.

The CDR3: CASSSDLNGQGARTDTQYF. The CDR3 DNA reads TGTGCCAGCAGCTCGGACCTAAACGGCCAGGGGGCGCGAACAGATACGCAGTATTTT. The chain recombines TRBV13 with TRBJ2-3, with TRBD1 matching over 8 bases. V was pared by 4 bases and J by 3 bases, with 18 bases of the junction left unmatched. Germline CDR1 reads PRHDT; CDR2 reads FYEKMQ (reference sequence). The CDR3 loop spans 19 amino acids.

The chain links TRBV5-4 to TRBJ1-1; 9 bases match TRBD1. With V trimmed by 0 bases and J by 2 bases, 5 bases remained unmatched. Germline V CDR1 and CDR2: SGHNT, YYREEE (reference sequence). This CDR3 comprises 16 residues. CDR3 coding DNA: TGTGCCAGCAGCTTGGGTTCGGGACAGGGAAACACTGAAGCTTTCTTT. It codes for CASSLGSGQGNTEAFF.